This T cell receptor (beta chain) is drawn from a study of blood T cell repertoires in COVID-19. Study summary: Samples came from the United States, Italy and Spain, spanning acute and convalescent COVID-19.

How the authors handled the data: Amplification with reference gene primers provided the estimates of nucleated cell counts. Clones were sequenced by immunoSEQ multiplex PCR, and TCRdb holds only the in-frame ones, with some missing. That table furnishes V, J and clone size, whereas the DNA furnished D and trimming. The table includes 350,000 to 400,000 clones, approximately 90% detected once. This CDR3 is 11 amino acids long. V was shortened by 6 bases and J by 4 bases, with 6 bases between the two germline ends. Per the germline V gene, CDR1 is SNHLY and CDR2 is FYNNEI. The participants were between roughly 18 and 100 years old and came from roughly 25 US areas.

The gene calls are TRBV2 and TRBJ1-2; D remains unclear. The source material was PBMCs or T cells enriched from blood (not recorded which). This receptor was obtained from a woman aged 40 to 50 who had been exposed to COVID-19. CDR3 residues: CASRQFYGYTF. The CDR3 nucleotides are TGTGCCAGCAGACAGTTCTATGGCTACACCTTC.